Reported below is one T cell receptor beta chain. Its antigen is unidentified. RNA transcripts yielded amplified TCR beta CDR3 regions. HTBI primers were employed in first-round RT-PCR, then a second-round multiplex PCR followed. TCRdb recomputed calls from the multiplex PCR reads with MiXCR, one row per CDR3 protein. This table has around 1,000,000 distinct CDR3 sequences, approximately 35% appearing once. This specimen belongs to a study of Graves' ophthalmopathy and Graves' hyperthyroidism. V was cut by 3 bases and J by 15 bases, with 14 bases left in between. Germline CDR1 is SNHLY and CDR2 is FYNNEI. This CDR3 comprises 12 residues. General study findings and limits: Sensitivity reached over 85% and specificity 81.08% for a 13-signature model separating ophthalmopathy from stable hyperthyroidism.

This sequence joins TRBV2 and TRBJ1-4; D is unresolved. The sequence came from an adult man with Graves' hyperthyroidism. Material for sequencing was peripheral blood or thyroid tissue (not recorded which). The DNA for the CDR3 is TGTGCCAGCAGTGAGGAGCGGAGGAGCATGTTTTTT. It specifies CASSEERRSMFF.